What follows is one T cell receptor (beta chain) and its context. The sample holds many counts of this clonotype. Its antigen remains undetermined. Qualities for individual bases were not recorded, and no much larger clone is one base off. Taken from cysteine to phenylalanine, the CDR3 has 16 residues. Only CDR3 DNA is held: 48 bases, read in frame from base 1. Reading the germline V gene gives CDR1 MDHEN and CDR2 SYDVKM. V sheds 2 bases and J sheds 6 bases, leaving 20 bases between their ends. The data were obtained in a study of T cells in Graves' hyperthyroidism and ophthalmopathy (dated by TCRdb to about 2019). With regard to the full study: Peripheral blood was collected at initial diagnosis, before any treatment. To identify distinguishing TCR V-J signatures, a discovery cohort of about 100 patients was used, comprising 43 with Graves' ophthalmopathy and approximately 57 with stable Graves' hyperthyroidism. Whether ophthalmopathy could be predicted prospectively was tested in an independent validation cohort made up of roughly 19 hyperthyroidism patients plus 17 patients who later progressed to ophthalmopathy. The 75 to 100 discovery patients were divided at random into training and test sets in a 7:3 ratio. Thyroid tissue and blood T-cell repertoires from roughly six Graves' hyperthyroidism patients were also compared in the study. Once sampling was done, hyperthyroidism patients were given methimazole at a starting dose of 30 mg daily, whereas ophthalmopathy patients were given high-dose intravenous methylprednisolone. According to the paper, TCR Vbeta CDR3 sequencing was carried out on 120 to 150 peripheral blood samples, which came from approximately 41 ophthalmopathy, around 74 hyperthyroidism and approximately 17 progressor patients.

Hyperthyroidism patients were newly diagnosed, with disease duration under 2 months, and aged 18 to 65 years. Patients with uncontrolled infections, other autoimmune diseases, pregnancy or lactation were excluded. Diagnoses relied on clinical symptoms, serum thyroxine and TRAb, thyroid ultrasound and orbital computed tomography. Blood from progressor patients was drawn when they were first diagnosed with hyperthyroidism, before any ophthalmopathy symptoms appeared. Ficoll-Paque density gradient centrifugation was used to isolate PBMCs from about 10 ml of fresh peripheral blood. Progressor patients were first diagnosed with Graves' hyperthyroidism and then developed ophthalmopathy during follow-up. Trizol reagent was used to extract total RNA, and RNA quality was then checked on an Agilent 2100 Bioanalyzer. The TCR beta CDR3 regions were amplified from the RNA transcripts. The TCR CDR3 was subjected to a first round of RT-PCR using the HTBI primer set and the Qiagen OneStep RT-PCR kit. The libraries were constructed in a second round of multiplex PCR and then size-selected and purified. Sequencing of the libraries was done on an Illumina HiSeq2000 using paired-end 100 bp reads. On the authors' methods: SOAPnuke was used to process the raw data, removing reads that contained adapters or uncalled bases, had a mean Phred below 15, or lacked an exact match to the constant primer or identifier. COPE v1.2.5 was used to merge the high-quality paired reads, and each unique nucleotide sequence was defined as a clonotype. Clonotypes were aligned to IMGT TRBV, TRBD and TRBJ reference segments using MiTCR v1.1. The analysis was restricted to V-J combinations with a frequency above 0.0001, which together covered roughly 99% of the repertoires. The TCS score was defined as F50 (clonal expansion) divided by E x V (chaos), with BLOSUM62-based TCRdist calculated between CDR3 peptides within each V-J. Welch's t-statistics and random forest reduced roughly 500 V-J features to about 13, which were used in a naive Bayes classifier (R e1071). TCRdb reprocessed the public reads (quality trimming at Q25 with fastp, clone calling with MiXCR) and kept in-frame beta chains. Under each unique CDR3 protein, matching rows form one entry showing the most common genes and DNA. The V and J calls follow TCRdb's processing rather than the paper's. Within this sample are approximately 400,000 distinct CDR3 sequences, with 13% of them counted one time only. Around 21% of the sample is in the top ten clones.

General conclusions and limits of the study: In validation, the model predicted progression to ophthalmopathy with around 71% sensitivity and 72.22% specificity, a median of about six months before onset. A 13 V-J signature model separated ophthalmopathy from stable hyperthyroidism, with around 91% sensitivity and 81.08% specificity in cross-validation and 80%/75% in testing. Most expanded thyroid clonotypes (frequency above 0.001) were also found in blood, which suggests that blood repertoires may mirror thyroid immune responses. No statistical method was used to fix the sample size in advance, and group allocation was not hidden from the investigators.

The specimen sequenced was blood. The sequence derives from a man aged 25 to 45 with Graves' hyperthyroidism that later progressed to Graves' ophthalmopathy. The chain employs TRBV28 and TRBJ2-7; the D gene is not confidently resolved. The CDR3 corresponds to CASSLALKSSRFEQYF. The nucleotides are TGTGCCAGCAGTTTAGCCCTTAAATCCTCCCGCTTCGAGCAGTACTTC.